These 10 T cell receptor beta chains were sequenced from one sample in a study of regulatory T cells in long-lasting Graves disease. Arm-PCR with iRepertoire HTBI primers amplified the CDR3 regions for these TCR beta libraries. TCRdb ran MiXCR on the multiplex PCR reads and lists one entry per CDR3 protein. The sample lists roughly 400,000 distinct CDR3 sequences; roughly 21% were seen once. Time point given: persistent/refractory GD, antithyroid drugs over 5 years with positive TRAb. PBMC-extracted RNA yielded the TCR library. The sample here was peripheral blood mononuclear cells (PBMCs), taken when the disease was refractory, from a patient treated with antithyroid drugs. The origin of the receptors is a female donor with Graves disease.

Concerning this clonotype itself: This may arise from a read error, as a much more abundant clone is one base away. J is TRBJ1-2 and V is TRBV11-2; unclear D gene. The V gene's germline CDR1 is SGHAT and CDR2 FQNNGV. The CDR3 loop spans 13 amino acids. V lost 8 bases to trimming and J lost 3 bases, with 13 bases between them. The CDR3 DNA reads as TGTGCCAGCGGTTCGCAGAGGGACTATGGCTACACCTTC. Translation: CASGSQRDYGYTF.

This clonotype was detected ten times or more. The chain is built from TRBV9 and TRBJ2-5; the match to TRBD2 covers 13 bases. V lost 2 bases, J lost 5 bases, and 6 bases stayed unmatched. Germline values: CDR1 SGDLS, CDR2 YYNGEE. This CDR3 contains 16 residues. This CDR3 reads CASSVGGLAGAETQYF. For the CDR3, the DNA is TGTGCCAGCAGCGTGGGTGGACTAGCGGGAGCTGAGACCCAGTACTTC.

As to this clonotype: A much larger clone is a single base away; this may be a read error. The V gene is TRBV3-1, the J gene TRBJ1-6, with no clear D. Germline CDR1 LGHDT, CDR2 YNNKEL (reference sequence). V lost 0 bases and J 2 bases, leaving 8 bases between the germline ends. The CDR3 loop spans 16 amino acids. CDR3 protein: CASSQDGRPYNSPLHF. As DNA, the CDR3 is TGTGCCAGCAGCCAAGACGGACGGCCCTATAATTCACCCCTCCACTTT. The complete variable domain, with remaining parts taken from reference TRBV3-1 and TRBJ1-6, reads DTAVSQTPKYLVTQMGNDKSIKCEQNLGHDTMYWYKQDSKKFLKIMFSYNNKELIINETVPNRFSPKSPDKAHLNLHINSLELGDSAVYFCASSQDGRPYNSPLHFGNGTRLTVT.

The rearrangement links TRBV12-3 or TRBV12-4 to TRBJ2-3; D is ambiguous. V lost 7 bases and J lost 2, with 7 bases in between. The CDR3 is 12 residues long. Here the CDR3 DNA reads TGTGCCAGCAAAGCGCCCACAGATACGCAGTATTTT. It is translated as CASKAPTDTQYF.

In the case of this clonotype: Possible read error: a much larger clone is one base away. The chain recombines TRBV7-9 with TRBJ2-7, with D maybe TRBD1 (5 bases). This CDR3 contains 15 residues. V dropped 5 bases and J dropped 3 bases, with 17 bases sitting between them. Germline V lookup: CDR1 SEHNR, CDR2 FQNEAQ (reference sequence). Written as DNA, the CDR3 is TGTGCCAGCAGCACACATGGCAGGGTTTGCTACGAGCAGTACTTC. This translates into CASSTHGRVCYEQYF.

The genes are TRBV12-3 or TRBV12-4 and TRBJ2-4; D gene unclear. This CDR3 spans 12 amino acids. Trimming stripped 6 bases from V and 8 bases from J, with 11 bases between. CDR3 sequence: CASSPTRDIQYF. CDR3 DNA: TGTGCCAGCAGCCCTACACGGGACATTCAGTACTTC.

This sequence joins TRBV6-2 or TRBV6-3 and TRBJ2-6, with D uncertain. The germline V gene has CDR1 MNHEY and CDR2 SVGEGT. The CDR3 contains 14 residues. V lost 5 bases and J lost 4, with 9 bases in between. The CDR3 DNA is TGTGCCAGCAGTGAAGTTGTCGGGGCCAACGTCCTGACTTTC. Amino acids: CASSEVVGANVLTF.

CDR3 residues: CASSLVYGRRETQYF. Written as DNA, the CDR3 is TGTGCCAGCAGCTTAGTATATGGCCGTCGAGAGACCCAGTACTTC. V gene TRBV7-6 combines with J gene TRBJ2-5; D is undetermined. This CDR3 has 15 residues. Per germline, CDR1 SGHVS and CDR2 FNYEAQ. V gave up 1 base and J gave up 4 bases, with 13 bases separating them.

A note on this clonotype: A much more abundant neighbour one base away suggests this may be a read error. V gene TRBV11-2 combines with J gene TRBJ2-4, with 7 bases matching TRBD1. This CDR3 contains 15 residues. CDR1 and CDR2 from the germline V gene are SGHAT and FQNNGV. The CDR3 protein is CASSNQGVPKNIRYF. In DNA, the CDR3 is TGTGCCAGCAGCAACCAGGGGGTACCCAAAAACATTCGGTACTTC.

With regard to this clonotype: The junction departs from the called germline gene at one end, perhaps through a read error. DNA of the CDR3: TGTGCCAGCACCCTGTGGAGGGTGCCCGGGGCCCAGCATTTC. This codes for CASTLWRVPGAQHF. V and J are TRBV28 and TRBJ1-5, with D maybe TRBD1 (5 bases). The CDR3 is 14 residues long. The germline V gene has CDR1 MDHEN and CDR2 SYDVKM.